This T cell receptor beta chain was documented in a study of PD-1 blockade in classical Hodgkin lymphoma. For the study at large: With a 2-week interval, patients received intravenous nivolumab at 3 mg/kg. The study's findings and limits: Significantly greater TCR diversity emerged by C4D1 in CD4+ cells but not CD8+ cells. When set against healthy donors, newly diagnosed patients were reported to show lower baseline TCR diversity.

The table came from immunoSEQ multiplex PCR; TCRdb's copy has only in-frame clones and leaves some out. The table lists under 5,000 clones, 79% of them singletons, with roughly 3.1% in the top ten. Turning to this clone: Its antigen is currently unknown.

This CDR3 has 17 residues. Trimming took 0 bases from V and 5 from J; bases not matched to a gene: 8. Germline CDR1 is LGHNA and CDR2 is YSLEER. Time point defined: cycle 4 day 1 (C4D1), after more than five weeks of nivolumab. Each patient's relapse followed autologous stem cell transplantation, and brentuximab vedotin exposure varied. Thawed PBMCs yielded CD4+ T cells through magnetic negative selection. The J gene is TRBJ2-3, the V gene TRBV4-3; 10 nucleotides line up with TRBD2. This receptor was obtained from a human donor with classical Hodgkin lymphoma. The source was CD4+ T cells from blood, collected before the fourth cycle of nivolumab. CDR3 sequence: CASSQDFLAGAGDTQYF. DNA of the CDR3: TGCGCCAGCAGCCAAGATTTCCTAGCGGGGGCCGGAGATACGCAGTATTTT.